Sequencing of this T cell receptor (beta chain) was carried out in a study of radiation and T cells in renal cell carcinoma. Repertoires were generated with immunoSEQ multiplex PCR, while TCRdb's copy carries only in-frame clones and drops some. The table records about 78,000 clones, about 89% of them present only once. This clone was seen more than once but under ten times. CDR3 length equals 14 residues. Germline assignment: CDR1 SGDLS and CDR2 YYNGEE. Between the trimmed V and J ends, which lost 0 bases and 4 bases, there was a span of 10 bases. Time point here: blood 4 weeks post-SBRT, at nephrectomy. Treatment reported: 15 Gy SBRT to primary tumor, nephrectomy 4 weeks later. Nephrectomy followed 15 Gy stereotactic body radiation by 4 weeks. The tumor was a clear cell renal cell carcinoma.

The chain links TRBV9 to TRBJ1-1; possibly TRBD1 for D (5 bases). This specimen consisted of blood, obtained from a patient whose treatment included radiotherapy and nephrectomy. The TCR comes from a woman in her 70s with renal cell carcinoma. As DNA, the CDR3 is TGTGCCAGCAGCGTAGATACGGGGGTCACTGAAGCTTTCTTT. It is translated as CASSVDTGVTEAFF.